This TCR beta chain emerged from a study of blood T cell repertoires in COVID-19. Study background: The United States, Italy and Spain were the sources of the acute and convalescent COVID-19 samples.

Trimming cost V 3 bases and J 4 bases; bases outside gene matches: 9. The CDR3 loop spans 16 amino acids. Germline lookup yields CDR1 WNHNN and CDR2 SYGVQD (reference sequence). As processed by the authors: Amplification of reference gene primers was used by the study to estimate nucleated cell counts. Only in-frame clones appear in the TCRdb table, and some are missing; sequencing was by immunoSEQ multiplex PCR. V and J calls and clone size are copied from that table; D and trimming were computed from the DNA. This sample has around 100,000 clones, with around 90% found just once. Sequenced input: peripheral blood. The genes are TRBV10-1 and TRBJ1-1, with 9 bases lining up with TRBD1. This clonotype was sampled from a woman aged 50 to 60 with acute or convalescent COVID-19. As DNA, the CDR3 is TGCGCCAGCAGTGAATCCGGGACAGGGATGAGCACTGAAGCTTTCTTT. Protein sequence: CASSESGTGMSTEAFF.